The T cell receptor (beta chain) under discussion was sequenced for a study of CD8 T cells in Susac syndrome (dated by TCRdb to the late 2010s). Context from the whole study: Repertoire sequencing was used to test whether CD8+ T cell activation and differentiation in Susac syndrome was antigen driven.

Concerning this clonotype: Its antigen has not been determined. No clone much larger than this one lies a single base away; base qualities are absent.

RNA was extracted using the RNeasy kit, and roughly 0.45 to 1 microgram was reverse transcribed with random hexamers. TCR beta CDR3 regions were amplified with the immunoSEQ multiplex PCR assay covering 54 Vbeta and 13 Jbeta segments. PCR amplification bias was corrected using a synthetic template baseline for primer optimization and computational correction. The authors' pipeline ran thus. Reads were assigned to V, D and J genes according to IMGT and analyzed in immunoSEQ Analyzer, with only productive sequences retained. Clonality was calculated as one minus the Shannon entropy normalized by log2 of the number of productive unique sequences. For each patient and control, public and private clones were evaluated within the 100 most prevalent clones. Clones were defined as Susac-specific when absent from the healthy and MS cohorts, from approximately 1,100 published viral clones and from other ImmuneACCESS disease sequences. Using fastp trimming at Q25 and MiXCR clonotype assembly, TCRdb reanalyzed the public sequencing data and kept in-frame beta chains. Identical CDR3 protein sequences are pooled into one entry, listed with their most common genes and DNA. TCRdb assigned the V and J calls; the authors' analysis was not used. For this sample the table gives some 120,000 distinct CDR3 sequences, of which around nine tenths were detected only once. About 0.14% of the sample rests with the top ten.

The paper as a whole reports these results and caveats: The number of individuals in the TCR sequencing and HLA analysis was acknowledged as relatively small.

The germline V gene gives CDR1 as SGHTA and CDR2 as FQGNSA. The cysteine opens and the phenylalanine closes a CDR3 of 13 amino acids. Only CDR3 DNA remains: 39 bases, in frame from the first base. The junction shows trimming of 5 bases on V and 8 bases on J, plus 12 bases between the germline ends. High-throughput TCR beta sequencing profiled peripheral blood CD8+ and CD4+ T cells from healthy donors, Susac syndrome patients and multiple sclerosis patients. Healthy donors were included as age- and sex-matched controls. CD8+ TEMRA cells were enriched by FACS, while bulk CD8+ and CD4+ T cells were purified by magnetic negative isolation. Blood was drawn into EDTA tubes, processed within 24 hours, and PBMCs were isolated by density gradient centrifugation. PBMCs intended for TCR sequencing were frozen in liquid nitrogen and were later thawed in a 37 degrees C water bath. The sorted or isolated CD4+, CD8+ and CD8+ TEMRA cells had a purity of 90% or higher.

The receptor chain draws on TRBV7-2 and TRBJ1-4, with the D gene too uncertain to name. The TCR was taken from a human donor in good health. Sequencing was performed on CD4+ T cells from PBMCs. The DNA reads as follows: TGTGCCAGCAGCGGACCTATAGGGGAAAAACTGTTTTTT. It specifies CASSGPIGEKLFF.